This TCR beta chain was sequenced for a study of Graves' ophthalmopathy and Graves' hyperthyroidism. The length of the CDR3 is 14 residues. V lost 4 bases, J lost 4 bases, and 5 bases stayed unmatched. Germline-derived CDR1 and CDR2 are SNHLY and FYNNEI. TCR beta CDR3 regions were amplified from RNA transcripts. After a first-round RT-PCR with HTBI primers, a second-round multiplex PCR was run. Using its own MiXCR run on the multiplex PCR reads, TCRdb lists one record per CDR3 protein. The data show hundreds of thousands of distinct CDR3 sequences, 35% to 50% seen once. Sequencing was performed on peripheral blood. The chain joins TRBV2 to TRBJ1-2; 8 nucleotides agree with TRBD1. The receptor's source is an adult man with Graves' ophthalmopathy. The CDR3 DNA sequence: TGTGCCAGCAGTGCCGACAGGGGATTCTATGGCTACACCTTC. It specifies CASSADRGFYGYTF.